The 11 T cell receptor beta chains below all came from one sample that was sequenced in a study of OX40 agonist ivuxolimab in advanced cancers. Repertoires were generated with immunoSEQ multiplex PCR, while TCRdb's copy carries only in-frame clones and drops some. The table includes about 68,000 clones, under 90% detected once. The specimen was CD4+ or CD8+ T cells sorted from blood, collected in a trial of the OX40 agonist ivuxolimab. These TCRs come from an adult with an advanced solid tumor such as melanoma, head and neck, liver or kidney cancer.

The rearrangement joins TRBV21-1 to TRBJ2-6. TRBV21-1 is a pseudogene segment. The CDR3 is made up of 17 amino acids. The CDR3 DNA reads TGTGCCAGCAGCAAAGGTGGGGTCCCCTCTGGGGCCAACGTCCTGACTTTC. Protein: CASSKGGVPSGANVLTF.

CDR3 sequence: CATQMGTGANVLTF. CDR3 nucleotides: TGTGCCACCCAAATGGGAACTGGGGCCAACGTCCTGACTTTC. The J gene is TRBJ2-6, the V gene TRBV19; D remains unclear. Germline-derived CDR1 and CDR2 are LNHDA and SQIVND (reference sequence). The CDR3 is 14 amino acids. The V end lost 10 bases, the J end lost 2 bases, and 12 bases lay between the germline ends.

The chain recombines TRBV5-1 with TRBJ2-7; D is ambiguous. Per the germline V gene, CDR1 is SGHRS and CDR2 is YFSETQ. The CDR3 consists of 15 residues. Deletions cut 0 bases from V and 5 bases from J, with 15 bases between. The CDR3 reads CASSLASLIGDEQYF. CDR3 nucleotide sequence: TGCGCCAGCAGCTTGGCCAGTCTGATCGGCGACGAGCAGTACTTC.

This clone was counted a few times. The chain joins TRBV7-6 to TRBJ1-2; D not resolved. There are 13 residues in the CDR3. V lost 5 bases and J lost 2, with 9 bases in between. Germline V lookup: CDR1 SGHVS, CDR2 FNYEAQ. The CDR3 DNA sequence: TGTGCCAGCAGCCCTGGTTTAAACTATGGCTACACCTTC. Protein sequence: CASSPGLNYGYTF.

The CDR3 nucleotides are TGTGCCAGCTCACCCTCTAGCGGGGGGGCGGGAGAAGAGCAGTTCTTC. This encodes CASSPSSGGAGEEQFF. The chain is built from TRBV18 and TRBJ2-1, with 12 positions matching TRBD2. With 3 bases clipped from V and 10 bases from J, the junction kept 10 bases outside the gene matches. Germline loops: CDR1 KGHSH, CDR2 LQKENI. This CDR3 spans 16 amino acids.

CDR3 protein: CASSSGQAYNEQFF. DNA of the CDR3: TGTGCCAGCAGCTCGGGACAGGCCTACAATGAGCAGTTCTTC. The chain recombines TRBV11-3 with TRBJ2-1; 8 bases map to TRBD1. CDR1 and CDR2 (germline): SGHNT, YENEEA. The length of the CDR3 is 14 residues. V lost 4 bases, J lost 2 bases, and 1 base stayed unmatched.

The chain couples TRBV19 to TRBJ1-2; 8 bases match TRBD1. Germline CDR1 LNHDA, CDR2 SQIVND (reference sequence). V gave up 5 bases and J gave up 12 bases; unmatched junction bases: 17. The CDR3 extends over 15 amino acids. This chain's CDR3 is CASSSGTGVSFSHTF. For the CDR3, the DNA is TGTGCCAGTAGTTCCGGGACAGGCGTGTCCTTTTCACACACCTTC.

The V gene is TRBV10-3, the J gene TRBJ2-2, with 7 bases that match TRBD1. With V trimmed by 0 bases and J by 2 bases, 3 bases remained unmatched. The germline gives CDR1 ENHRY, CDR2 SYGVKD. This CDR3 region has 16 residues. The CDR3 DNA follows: TGTGCCATCAGTGAGTCCGGGACAGCCAACACCGGGGAGCTGTTTTTT. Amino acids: CAISESGTANTGELFF.

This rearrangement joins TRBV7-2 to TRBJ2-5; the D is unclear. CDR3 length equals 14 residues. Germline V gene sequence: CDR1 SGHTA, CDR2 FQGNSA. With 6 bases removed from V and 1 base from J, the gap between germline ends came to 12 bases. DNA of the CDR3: TGTGCCAGCAGGTCAAAGGGTGGCCAAGAGACCCAGTACTTC. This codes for CASRSKGGQETQYF.

The DNA of the CDR3 is TGCAGTGCTAGGGTCCGAGAAAAACTGTTTTTT. Its protein is CSARVREKLFF. The rearrangement uses TRBV20-1 and TRBJ1-4, with no clear D. This CDR3 is 11 amino acids long. Trimming shortened V by 3 bases and J by 8 bases, and 7 bases separated the two germline ends. Germline V gene sequence: CDR1 DFQATT, CDR2 SNEGSKA (reference sequence).

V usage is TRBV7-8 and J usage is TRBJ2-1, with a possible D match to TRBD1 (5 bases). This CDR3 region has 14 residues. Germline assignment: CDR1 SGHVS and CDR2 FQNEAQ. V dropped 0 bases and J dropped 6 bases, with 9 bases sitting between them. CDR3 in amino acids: CASSLAAGSNEQFF. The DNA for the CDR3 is TGTGCCAGCAGCTTAGCGGCAGGGTCCAATGAGCAGTTCTTC.